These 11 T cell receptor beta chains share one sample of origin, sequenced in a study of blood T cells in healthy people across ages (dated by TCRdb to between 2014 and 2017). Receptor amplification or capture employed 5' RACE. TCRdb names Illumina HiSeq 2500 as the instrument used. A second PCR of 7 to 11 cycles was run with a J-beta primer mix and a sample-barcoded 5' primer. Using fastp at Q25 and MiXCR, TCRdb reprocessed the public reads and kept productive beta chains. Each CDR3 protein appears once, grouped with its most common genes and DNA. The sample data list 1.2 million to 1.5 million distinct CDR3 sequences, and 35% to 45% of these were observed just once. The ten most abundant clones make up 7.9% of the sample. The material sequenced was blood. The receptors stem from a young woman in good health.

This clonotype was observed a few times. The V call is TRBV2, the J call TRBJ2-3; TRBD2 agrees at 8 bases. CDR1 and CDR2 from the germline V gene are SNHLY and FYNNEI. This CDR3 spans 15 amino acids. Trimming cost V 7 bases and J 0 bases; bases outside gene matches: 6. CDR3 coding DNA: TGTGCCAGCACCCCTCGGACTAGCAGCACAGATACGCAGTATTTT. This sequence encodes CASTPRTSSTDTQYF.

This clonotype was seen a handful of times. The CDR3 here is CASSLEVNNEQFF. In DNA form, the CDR3 reads TGTGCCAGCAGCTTAGAAGTTAACAATGAGCAGTTCTTC. This chain connects TRBV7-9 to TRBJ2-1; unclear D gene. Looked up from germline, CDR1 is SEHNR and CDR2 is FQNEAQ (reference sequence). Trimming left V 1 base short and J 5 bases short, with 6 bases between. The CDR3 spans 13 residues.

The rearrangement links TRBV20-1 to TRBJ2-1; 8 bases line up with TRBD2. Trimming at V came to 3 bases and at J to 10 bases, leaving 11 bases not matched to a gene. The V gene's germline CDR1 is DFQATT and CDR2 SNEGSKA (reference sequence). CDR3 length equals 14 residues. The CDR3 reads CSASSGGGPQEQFF. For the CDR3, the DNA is TGCAGTGCTAGTTCCGGCGGGGGGCCGCAAGAGCAGTTCTTC.

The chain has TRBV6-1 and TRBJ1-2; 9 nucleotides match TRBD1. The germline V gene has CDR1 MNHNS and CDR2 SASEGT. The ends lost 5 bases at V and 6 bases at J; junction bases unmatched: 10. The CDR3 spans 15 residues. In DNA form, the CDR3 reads TGTGCCAGCAGTAATGAACTGCGGACAGGGGATGGCTACACCTTC. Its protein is CASSNELRTGDGYTF.

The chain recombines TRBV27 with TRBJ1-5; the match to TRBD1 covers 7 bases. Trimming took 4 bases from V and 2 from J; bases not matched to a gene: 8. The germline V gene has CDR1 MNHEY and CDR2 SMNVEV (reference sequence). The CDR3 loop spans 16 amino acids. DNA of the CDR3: TGTGCCAGCAGTTCACCTAACAGGGGTGGCAATCAGCCCCAGCATTTT. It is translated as CASSSPNRGGNQPQHF.

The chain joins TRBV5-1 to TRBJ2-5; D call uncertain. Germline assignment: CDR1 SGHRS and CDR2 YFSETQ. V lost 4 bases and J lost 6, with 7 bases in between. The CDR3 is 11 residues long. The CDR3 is CASSVGQTQYF. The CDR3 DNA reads TGCGCCAGCAGCGTCGGGCAGACCCAGTACTTC.

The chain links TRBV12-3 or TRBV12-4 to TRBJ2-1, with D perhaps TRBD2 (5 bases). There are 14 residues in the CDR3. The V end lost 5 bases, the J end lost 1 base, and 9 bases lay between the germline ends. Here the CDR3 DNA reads TGTGCCAGCAGTCCCGGACTTTCCTACAATGAGCAGTTCTTC. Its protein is CASSPGLSYNEQFF.

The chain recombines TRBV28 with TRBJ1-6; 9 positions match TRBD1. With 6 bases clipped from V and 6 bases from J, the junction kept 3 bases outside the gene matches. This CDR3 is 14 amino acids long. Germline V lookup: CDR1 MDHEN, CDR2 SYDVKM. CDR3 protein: CASRETGGNSPLHF. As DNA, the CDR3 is TGTGCCAGCAGAGAGACAGGGGGTAATTCACCCCTCCACTTT.

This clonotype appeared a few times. The CDR3 reads CASSLGGPQYF. The CDR3 nucleotides read TGTGCCAGCAGTTTAGGAGGGCCGCAGTATTTT. This chain uses TRBV12-3 or TRBV12-4 with TRBJ2-3, with D maybe TRBD2 (5 bases). The CDR3 has 11 amino acids. Trimming pared 1 base from V and 10 bases from J, leaving 6 bases between.

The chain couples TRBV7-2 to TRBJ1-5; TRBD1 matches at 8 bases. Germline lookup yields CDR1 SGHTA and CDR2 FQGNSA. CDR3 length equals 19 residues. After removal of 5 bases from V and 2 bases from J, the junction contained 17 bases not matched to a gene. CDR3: CASSLGGRGPLGGNQPQHF. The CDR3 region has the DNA TGTGCCAGCAGCCTTGGCGGCAGGGGGCCCCTAGGTGGCAATCAGCCCCAGCATTTT.

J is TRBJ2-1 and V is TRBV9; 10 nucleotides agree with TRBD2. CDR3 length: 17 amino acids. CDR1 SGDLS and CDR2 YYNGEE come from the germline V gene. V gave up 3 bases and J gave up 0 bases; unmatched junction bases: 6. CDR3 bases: TGTGCCAGCAGCGACCCTAGCGGGGGCAGCTCCTACAATGAGCAGTTCTTC. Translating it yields CASSDPSGGSSYNEQFF.